The T cell receptor beta chain under discussion was sequenced for a study of T-cell reconstitution after alpha-beta-depleted transplantation in children. Concerning this clonotype itself: Its antigen is unidentified.

Trimming removed 5 bases at V and 7 bases at J, with 13 bases between. The CDR3 has 13 amino acids. Per the germline V gene, CDR1 is SGHAT and CDR2 is FQNNGV. Notes on the study in general: The origin of high day-60 TCRbeta diversity in some patients lay in surviving recipient T cells and thymic progenitors. A year post-transplant, T-cell counts and diversity derived mostly from newly produced T cells. Expanded graft clones, several hundred of them, were reportedly the source of alpha-beta T cells about two months after transplant.

Unique molecular identifiers were incorporated when the TCRbeta library was constructed. TCRdb reanalysed the PCR reads using MiXCR and keeps one entry per CDR3 protein. The profile shows hundreds of thousands of distinct CDR3 sequences, 20% to 25% of them singletons. This receptor was identified in a boy in the first two years of life who had a stem cell transplant for acute myeloid leukemia, so the T cells may come from the graft donor. The sample in question was PBMCs, mostly from graft donor cells, obtained 360 days after TCRalphabeta/CD19-depleted stem cell transplant. The chain couples TRBV11-2 to TRBJ2-3; tentatively, D is TRBD2 (6 bases). This chain's CDR3 is CASSPWGEYTQYF. The CDR3 DNA is TGTGCCAGCAGCCCCTGGGGGGAGTATACGCAGTATTTT. The full variable domain, completed using reference TRBV11-2 and TRBJ2-3, is EAGVAQSPRYKIIEKRQSVAFWCNPISGHATLYWYQQILGQGPKLLIQFQNNGVVDDSQLPKDRFSAERLKGVDSTLKIQPAKLEDSAVYLCASSPWGEYTQYFGPGTRLTVL.